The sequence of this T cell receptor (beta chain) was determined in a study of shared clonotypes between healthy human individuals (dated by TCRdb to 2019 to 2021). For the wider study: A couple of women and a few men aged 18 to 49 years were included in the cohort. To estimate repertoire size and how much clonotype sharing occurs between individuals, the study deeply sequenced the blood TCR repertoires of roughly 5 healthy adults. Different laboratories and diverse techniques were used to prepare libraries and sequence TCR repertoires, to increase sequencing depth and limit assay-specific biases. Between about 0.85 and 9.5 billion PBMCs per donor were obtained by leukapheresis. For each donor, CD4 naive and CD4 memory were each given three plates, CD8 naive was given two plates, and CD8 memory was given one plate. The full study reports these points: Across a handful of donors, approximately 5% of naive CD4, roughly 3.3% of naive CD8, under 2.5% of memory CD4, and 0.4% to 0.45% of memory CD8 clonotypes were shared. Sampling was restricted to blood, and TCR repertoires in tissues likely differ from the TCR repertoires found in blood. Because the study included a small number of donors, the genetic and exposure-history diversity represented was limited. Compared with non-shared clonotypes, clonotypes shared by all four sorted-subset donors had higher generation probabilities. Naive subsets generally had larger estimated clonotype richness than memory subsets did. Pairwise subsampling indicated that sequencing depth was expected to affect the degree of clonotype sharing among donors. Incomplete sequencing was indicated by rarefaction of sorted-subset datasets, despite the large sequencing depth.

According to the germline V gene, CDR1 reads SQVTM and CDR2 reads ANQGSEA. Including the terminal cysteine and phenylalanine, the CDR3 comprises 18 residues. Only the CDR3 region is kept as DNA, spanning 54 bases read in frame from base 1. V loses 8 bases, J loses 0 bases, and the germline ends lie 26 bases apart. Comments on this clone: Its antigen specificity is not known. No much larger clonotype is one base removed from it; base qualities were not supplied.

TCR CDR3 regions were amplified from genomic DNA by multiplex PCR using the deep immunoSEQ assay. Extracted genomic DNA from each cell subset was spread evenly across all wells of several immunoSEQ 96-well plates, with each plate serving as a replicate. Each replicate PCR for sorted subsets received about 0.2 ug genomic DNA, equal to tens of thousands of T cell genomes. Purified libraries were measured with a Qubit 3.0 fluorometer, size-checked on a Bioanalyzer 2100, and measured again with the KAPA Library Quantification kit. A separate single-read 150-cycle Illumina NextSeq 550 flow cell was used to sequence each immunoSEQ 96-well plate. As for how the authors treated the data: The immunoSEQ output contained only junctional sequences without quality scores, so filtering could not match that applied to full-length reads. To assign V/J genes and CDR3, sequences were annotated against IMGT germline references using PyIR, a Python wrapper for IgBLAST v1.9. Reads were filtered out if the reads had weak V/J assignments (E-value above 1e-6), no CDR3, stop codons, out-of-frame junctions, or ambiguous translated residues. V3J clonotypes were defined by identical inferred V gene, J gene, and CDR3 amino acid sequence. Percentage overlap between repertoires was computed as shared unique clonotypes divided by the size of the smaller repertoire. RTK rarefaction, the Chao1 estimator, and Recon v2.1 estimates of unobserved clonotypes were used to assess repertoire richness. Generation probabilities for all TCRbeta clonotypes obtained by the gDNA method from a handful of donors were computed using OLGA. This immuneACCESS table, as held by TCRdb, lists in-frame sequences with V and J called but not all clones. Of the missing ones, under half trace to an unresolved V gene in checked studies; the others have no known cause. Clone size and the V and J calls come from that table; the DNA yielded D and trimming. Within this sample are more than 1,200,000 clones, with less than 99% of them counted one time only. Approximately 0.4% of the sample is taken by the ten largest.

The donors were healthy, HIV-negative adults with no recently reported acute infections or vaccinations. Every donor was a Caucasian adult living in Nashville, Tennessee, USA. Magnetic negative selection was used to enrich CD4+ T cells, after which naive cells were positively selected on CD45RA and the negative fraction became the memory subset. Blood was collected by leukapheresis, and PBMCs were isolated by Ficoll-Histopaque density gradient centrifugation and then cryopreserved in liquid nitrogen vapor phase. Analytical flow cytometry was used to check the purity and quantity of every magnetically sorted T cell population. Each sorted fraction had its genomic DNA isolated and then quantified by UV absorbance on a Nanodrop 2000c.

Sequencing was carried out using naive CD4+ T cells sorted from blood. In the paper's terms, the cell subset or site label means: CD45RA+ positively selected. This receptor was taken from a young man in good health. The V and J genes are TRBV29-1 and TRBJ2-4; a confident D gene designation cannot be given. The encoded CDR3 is CSPYEEQQRGLAKNIQYF. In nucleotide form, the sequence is TGCAGCCCCTATGAGGAGCAGCAGAGAGGCCTAGCCAAAAACATTCAGTACTTC.